These 30 T cell receptor beta chains share one sample of origin, sequenced in a study of T cells in Graves' hyperthyroidism and ophthalmopathy. TCR beta CDR3 region amplification was performed from RNA transcripts. The HTBI primer set drove a first-round RT-PCR of the TCR CDR3. TCRdb passed the multiplex PCR reads through MiXCR, listing each CDR3 protein once. The sample has about half a million distinct CDR3 sequences, 16% seen once. Sequenced: blood. Source of these receptors: a woman aged 30 to 39 with Graves' ophthalmopathy.

There are a few counts of this clonotype. The chain uses TRBV28 and TRBJ1-5; D unclear. V was shortened by 6 bases and J by 11 bases, with 14 bases between the two germline ends. Germline V gives CDR1 MDHEN, CDR2 SYDVKM. CDR3 length: 12 amino acids. CDR3 DNA: TGTGCCAGCAGCCCCCCCACTCGGGCCCAGCATTTT. Translated: CASSPPTRAQHF.

The J gene is TRBJ1-4, the V gene TRBV14; weak D call: TRBD1 (5 bases). The CDR3 runs 14 residues. CDR1 and CDR2 from the germline V gene are SGHDN and FVKESK. The germline V and J ends were trimmed by 0 bases and 10 bases, with 12 bases remaining between them. CDR3 nucleotide sequence: TGTGCCAGCAGCCAAGATCTCTCAGGGAGAAAACTGTTTTTT. As protein: CASSQDLSGRKLFF.

The sample holds a few counts of this clonotype. Given a much more abundant clone one base away, this may be a read error. J is TRBJ1-2 and V is TRBV28; 7 bases are shared with TRBD1. V was clipped by 2 bases and J by 8 bases; unmatched bases: 14. CDR3 length equals 16 residues. Looked up from germline, CDR1 is MDHEN and CDR2 is SYDVKM. The DNA for the CDR3 is TGTGCCAGCAGTTTAGGCTCAGGGGGGAAAGGCTCCGGCTACACCTTC. Its translation is CASSLGSGGKGSGYTF.

The chain combines TRBV9 with TRBJ2-7, with a possible D match to TRBD1 (7 bases). This CDR3 has 14 residues. The V gene lost 0 bases and the J gene lost 3 bases, with 10 bases spanning the gap. Germline CDR1 reads SGDLS; CDR2 reads YYNGEE. CDR3 sequence: CASSVGQGGYEQYF. CDR3 in DNA: TGTGCCAGCAGCGTAGGGCAGGGGGGCTACGAGCAGTACTTC.

V is TRBV6-2 or TRBV6-3 and J is TRBJ2-7, with 9 nucleotides matching TRBD1. The ends lost 3 bases at V and 1 base at J; junction bases unmatched: 4. This CDR3 has 15 residues. The germline gives CDR1 MNHEY, CDR2 SVGEGT. The CDR3: CASSYQGQGSYEQYF. For the CDR3, the DNA is TGTGCCAGCAGTTATCAGGGACAGGGTTCCTACGAGCAGTACTTC.

CDR3 residues: CASSPRPGQGGDEQFF. CDR3 bases: TGCGCCAGCAGCCCGAGGCCGGGGCAGGGGGGAGATGAGCAGTTCTTC. This chain uses TRBV4-3 with TRBJ2-1; D is possibly TRBD1 (7 bases). Trimming left V 4 bases short and J 8 bases short, with 21 bases between. This CDR3 is built from 16 residues. Germline CDR1 and CDR2: LGHNA and YSLEER.

Ten or more counts support this clonotype. The CDR3 spells CASSTDGDMGPWGYTF. The CDR3 coding sequence is TGTGCCAGCAGTACCGACGGGGACATGGGACCATGGGGCTACACCTTC. The V and J genes are TRBV28 and TRBJ1-2, with TRBD1 as a possible D gene (6 bases). Trimming shortened V by 5 bases and J by 8 bases, and 24 bases separated the two germline ends. The CDR3 loop spans 16 amino acids. Germline V CDR1 and CDR2: MDHEN, SYDVKM.

This chain connects TRBV5-4 to TRBJ2-3; 12 nucleotides line up with TRBD2. V gave up 3 bases and J gave up 6 bases; unmatched junction bases: 11. This CDR3 spans 17 amino acids. Germline V gene sequence: CDR1 SGHNT, CDR2 YYREEE (reference sequence). CDR3 in amino acids: CASSSGTSGYPRDTQYF. DNA of the CDR3: TGTGCCAGCAGCTCAGGGACTAGCGGGTACCCCAGGGATACGCAGTATTTT.

The chain carries TRBV10-3 and TRBJ2-4; the D gene is possibly TRBD1 (7 bases). From germline, CDR1 is ENHRY and CDR2 SYGVKD. V gave up 5 bases and J gave up 3 bases, with 17 bases separating them. The CDR3 is made up of 16 amino acids. Written as DNA, the CDR3 is TGTGCCATCAGTAAGGGGGCGACTAGATACAAAAACATTCAGTACTTC. Amino acids: CAISKGATRYKNIQYF.

This clonotype was counted many times. This chain connects TRBV7-2 to TRBJ2-7; D possibly matches TRBD1 or TRBD2 (5 bases each). V was clipped by 0 bases and J by 5 bases, with 11 bases between them. The CDR3 runs to 14 residues. Per the germline V gene, CDR1 is SGHTA and CDR2 is FQGNSA. The CDR3 sequence is CASSLASGRDEQYF. The CDR3 nucleotides are TGTGCCAGCAGCTTAGCGTCGGGACGGGACGAGCAGTACTTC.

This clonotype was counted at least ten times. V and J are TRBV6-2 or TRBV6-3 and TRBJ2-7; D is perhaps TRBD2 (5 bases). Trimming took off 5 bases at V and 7 bases at J, with 15 bases between the two ends. Germline V gene sequence: CDR1 MNHEY, CDR2 SVGEGT. The CDR3 loop spans 13 amino acids. CDR3 sequence (DNA): TGTGCCAGCAGTGACGCGGGCCCCGGGGAGCAGTACTTC. It codes for CASSDAGPGEQYF.

This clonotype occurred a few times. The rearrangement links TRBV5-1 to TRBJ2-5; TRBD2 agrees at 9 bases. The CDR3 loop spans 14 amino acids. V lost 4 bases, J lost 3 bases, and 4 bases stayed unmatched. From germline, CDR1 is SGHRS and CDR2 YFSETQ. The CDR3 coding sequence is TGCGCCAGCAGCCCAGCGGGAGGCGAAGAGACCCAGTACTTC. This encodes CASSPAGGEETQYF.

This clonotype was counted at least ten times. The chain uses TRBV5-1 and TRBJ2-1; 11 bases match TRBD2. Germline V gene data show CDR1 as SGHRS and CDR2 as YFSETQ. The CDR3 length is 16 residues. J lost 8 bases, V lost 1 base, and 8 bases had no gene match. The CDR3: CASSLRTSGRGYEQFF. The CDR3 DNA is TGCGCCAGCAGCTTGAGGACTAGCGGGCGAGGGTATGAGCAGTTCTTC.

This clonotype appeared a few times. The chain uses TRBV6-5 and TRBJ2-7; D is perhaps TRBD1 (5 bases). There are 15 residues in the CDR3. The V end lost 2 bases, the J end lost 2 bases, and 13 bases lay between the germline ends. CDR1 and CDR2 from the germline V gene are MNHEY and SVGAGI. The CDR3 nucleotides are TGTGCCAGCAGTTACGACAGCAACCCCACCTACGAGCAGTACTTC. Residues: CASSYDSNPTYEQYF.

In this sample, this clonotype turned up a few times. This chain links TRBV19 with TRBJ2-1; TRBD2 agrees at 8 bases. Per the germline V gene, CDR1 is LNHDA and CDR2 is SQIVND (reference sequence). This CDR3 is 16 amino acids long. V dropped 7 bases and J dropped 1; count of bases not matched to a gene: 9. CDR3 bases: TGTGCCAGTACAAGGGCGGGAGGAGGGTCCTACAATGAGCAGTTCTTC. Amino acids: CASTRAGGGSYNEQFF. The variable domain in full, with the rest retrieved from reference TRBV19 and TRBJ2-1, is DGGITQSPKYLFRKEGQNVTLSCEQNLNHDAMYWYRQDPGQGLRLIYYSQIVNDFQKGDIAEGYSVSREKKESFPLTVTSAQKNPTAFYLCASTRAGGGSYNEQFFGPGTRLTVL.

The chain is built from TRBV7-2 and TRBJ2-2, with TRBD1 as a possible D gene (5 bases). Trimming took off 5 bases at V and 1 base at J, with 11 bases between the two ends. This CDR3 has 15 residues. Germline CDR1 is SGHTA and CDR2 is FQGNSA. The chain's CDR3 is CASSPYQGNTGELFF. CDR3 DNA: TGTGCCAGCAGCCCCTATCAGGGGAACACCGGGGAGCTGTTTTTT.

The sample holds many counts of this clonotype. The chain combines TRBV28 with TRBJ2-7; D is unclear. Deletions cut 0 bases from V and 5 bases from J, with 5 bases between. The germline CDR1 and CDR2 sequences are MDHEN and SYDVKM. CDR3 size: 12 residues. The CDR3 coding sequence is TGTGCCAGCAGTTTATGGGGGAACGAGCAGTACTTC. This encodes CASSLWGNEQYF. Combining the CDR3 with reference TRBV28 and TRBJ2-7 gives the whole variable domain DVKVTQSSRYLVKRTGEKVFLECVQDMDHENMFWYRQDPGLGLRLIYFSYDVKMKEKGDIPEGYSVSREKKERFSLILESASTNQTSMYLCASSLWGNEQYFGPGTRLTVT.

There are many counts of this clonotype. V gene TRBV27 combines with J gene TRBJ2-5, with a possible D match to TRBD1 (7 bases). Trimming pared 7 bases from V and 6 bases from J, leaving 15 bases between. Germline V gene data show CDR1 as MNHEY and CDR2 as SMNVEV (reference sequence). The CDR3 sequence is 13 residues long. This CDR3 reads CASMRQGGQTQYF. The CDR3 DNA reads TGTGCCAGCATGCGACAGGGAGGTCAGACCCAGTACTTC.

This clonotype was seen only a few times. The J gene is TRBJ2-2, the V gene TRBV19, with D possibly TRBD1 on 5 matching bases. In germline, CDR1 is LNHDA, CDR2 SQIVND (reference sequence). This CDR3 is 15 amino acids long. The V gene lost 10 bases and the J gene lost 7 bases, with 22 bases spanning the gap. Here the CDR3 DNA reads TGTGCCACCCTACGACAAGGGGCGCTGGGCGGGGAGCTGTTTTTT. Translated, it gives CATLRQGALGGELFF.

This clonotype was picked up a small number of times. This CDR3 reads CASSFPETQYF. In DNA, the CDR3 is TGTGCCAGCAGCTTTCCGGAGACCCAGTACTTC. The chain is built from TRBV7-6 and TRBJ2-5; D is ambiguous. Germline V gene sequence: CDR1 SGHVS, CDR2 FNYEAQ. Trimming left V 3 bases short and J 5 bases short, with 4 bases between. There are 11 residues in the CDR3.

This clonotype was counted between two and nine times. This rearrangement joins TRBV9 to TRBJ2-3; D is ambiguous. V lost 4 bases, J lost 1 base, and 7 bases lay in between. Germline V gene data show CDR1 as SGDLS and CDR2 as YYNGEE. The CDR3 spans 13 residues. The CDR3 spells CASSPMGTDTQYF. The CDR3 region has the DNA TGTGCCAGCAGCCCTATGGGCACAGATACGCAGTATTTT. Full variable domain (remainder filled in from reference TRBV9 and TRBJ2-3): DSGVTQTPKHLITATGQRVTLRCSPRSGDLSVYWYQQSLDQGLQFLIQYYNGEERAKGNILERFSAQQFPDLHSELNLSSLELGDSALYFCASSPMGTDTQYFGPGTRLTVL.

On this clonotype itself: A much larger clone sits a single nucleotide away, making a read error possible. As the CDR3 is not closed by the conserved phenylalanine or tryptophan, this likely results from a read error. This CDR3 reads CASSLLGGKNTEAFS. In DNA form, the CDR3 reads TGTGCCAGCAGTTTGCTGGGCGGTAAGAACACTGAAGCTTTCTCT. The chain uses TRBV12-3 or TRBV12-4 and TRBJ1-1; D is uncertain. Trimming removed 3 bases at V and 1 base at J, with 12 bases between. This CDR3 has 15 residues.

This clonotype was seen repeatedly, ten times or more. J is TRBJ2-1 and V is TRBV20-1, with TRBD2 matching 12 bases. The CDR3 covers 17 residues. Germline-derived CDR1 and CDR2 are DFQATT and SNEGSKA (reference sequence). V shed 0 bases and J 6 bases; nucleotides not matched to a gene: 9. The chain's CDR3 is CSARDPPSGRAFNEQFF. The CDR3 bases are TGCAGTGCTAGAGATCCGCCTAGCGGGAGGGCCTTCAATGAGCAGTTCTTC.

The CDR3 DNA is TGTGCCAGCAGCGAGGACGGAGTCGCAACTAATGAAAAACTGTTTTTT. The encoded protein is CASSEDGVATNEKLFF. V and J are TRBV7-9 and TRBJ1-4, with unresolved D. Germline CDR1 and CDR2: SEHNR and FQNEAQ (reference sequence). The V gene lost 5 bases and the J gene lost 0 bases, with 13 bases spanning the gap. The CDR3 length is 16 residues. The whole variable domain, remainder taken from reference TRBV7-9 and TRBJ1-4, is DTGVSQNPRHKITKRGQNVTFRCDPISEHNRLYWYRQTLGQGPEFLTYFQNEAQLEKSRLLSDRFSAERPKGSFSTLEIQRTEQGDSAMYLCASSEDGVATNEKLFFGSGTQLSVL.

This clonotype came up a few times. CDR3 nucleotide sequence: TGCAGTGCTAGAGGATCCCCTGGCGAGCAGTACTTC. It yields the protein CSARGSPGEQYF. V and J are TRBV20-1 and TRBJ2-7; D is ambiguous. The V end lost 1 base, the J end lost 6 bases, and 10 bases lay between the germline ends. CDR3 length equals 12 residues. Per germline, CDR1 DFQATT and CDR2 SNEGSKA (reference sequence).

The J gene is TRBJ1-5, the V gene TRBV28; D might be TRBD1 (5 bases). Trimming took off 4 bases at V and 8 bases at J, with 18 bases between the two ends. CDR3 length equals 15 residues. Germline loops: CDR1 MDHEN, CDR2 SYDVKM. CDR3 bases: TGTGCCAGCAGTTCTCAGGGTTCCGCATTGGAGCCCCAGCATTTT. Protein sequence: CASSSQGSALEPQHF.

The chain uses TRBV27 and TRBJ2-3; D remains unclear. V dropped 1 base and J dropped 0 bases, with 17 bases sitting between them. The germline V gene has CDR1 MNHEY and CDR2 SMNVEV (reference sequence). CDR3 size: 18 residues. This CDR3 is CASSLLPNSGGSTDTQYF. The CDR3 DNA is TGTGCCAGCAGTTTATTGCCCAACTCAGGCGGTAGCACAGATACGCAGTATTTT.

V usage is TRBV11-2 and J usage is TRBJ2-7; D is possibly TRBD2 (6 bases). CDR3 size: 13 residues. Germline V gives CDR1 SGHAT, CDR2 FQNNGV. V was shortened by 5 bases and J by 3 bases, with 11 bases between the two germline ends. The CDR3 protein is CASSPSRGYEQYF. In nucleotides, the CDR3 is TGTGCCAGCAGCCCGTCGCGGGGCTACGAGCAGTACTTC. Full variable domain (remainder filled in from reference TRBV11-2 and TRBJ2-7): EAGVAQSPRYKIIEKRQSVAFWCNPISGHATLYWYQQILGQGPKLLIQFQNNGVVDDSQLPKDRFSAERLKGVDSTLKIQPAKLEDSAVYLCASSPSRGYEQYFGPGTRLTVT.

This clonotype was detected ten times or more. This chain uses TRBV7-9 with TRBJ2-5, with D unclear. Trimming took off 6 bases at V and 0 bases at J, with 5 bases between the two ends. The V gene's germline CDR1 is SEHNR and CDR2 FQNEAQ (reference sequence). CDR3 length equals 12 residues. The CDR3 DNA sequence: TGTGCCAGCAGGGGGTACCAAGAGACCCAGTACTTC. Translation: CASRGYQETQYF.

The table lists this clonotype with many counts. The V gene is TRBV10-2, the J gene TRBJ2-7; D is perhaps TRBD2 (5 bases). The germline V gene has CDR1 WSHSY and CDR2 SAAADI. With 4 bases removed from V and 0 bases from J, the gap between germline ends came to 13 bases. The CDR3 is made up of 15 amino acids. The CDR3 sequence: CASSGTGRSSYEQYF. CDR3 in DNA: TGCGCCAGCAGTGGGACTGGTAGGAGCTCCTACGAGCAGTACTTC.